What follows are 16 T cell receptor beta chains derived from one specimen sequenced in a study of blood T cell repertoires in COVID-19. Generated by immunoSEQ multiplex PCR, the TCRdb table keeps only in-frame clones and is missing some. There are roughly 400,000 clones in the sample; about 88% occur only once, and approximately 1.3% lies in the top ten. Sequencing was done on a sample of PBMCs or T cells enriched from blood (not recorded which). The source is a woman under 30 who had been exposed to COVID-19.

The chain couples TRBV3-1 (or the pseudogene TRBV3-2) to TRBJ1-2, with D perhaps TRBD1 (5 bases). CDR1 and CDR2 (germline): LGHDT, YNNKEL (reference sequence). The CDR3 contains 16 residues. Deletions cut 1 base from V and 5 bases from J, with 17 bases between. The CDR3 DNA reads TGTGCCAGCAGCCAAGGCGGAGGGGATGTATGGTATGGCTACACCTTC. Residues: CASSQGGGDVWYGYTF.

This sequence joins TRBV30 and TRBJ2-2, with 9 bases that match TRBD2. Trimming took 1 base from V and 14 from J; bases not matched to a gene: 11. CDR1 and CDR2 from the germline V gene are GTSNPN and SVGIG (reference sequence). The CDR3 totals 14 residues. The CDR3 DNA reads TGTGCCTGGAGTGGGATTAGCGGGGGAACGGGCCTGTTTTTT. Translation gives CAWSGISGGTGLFF.

This sequence joins TRBV18 and TRBJ1-1, with 9 bases identical to TRBD1. The trim removed 3 bases at V and 5 bases at J, leaving 10 bases unmatched. The CDR3 is 16 residues long. Germline CDR1 is KGHSH and CDR2 is LQKENI. CDR3 sequence: CASSPSGTGWKTEAFF. The DNA of the CDR3 is TGTGCCAGCTCACCCTCCGGGACAGGGTGGAAAACTGAAGCTTTCTTT. Full variable domain (outside the CDR3, taken from reference TRBV18 and TRBJ1-1): NAGVMQNPRHLVRRRGQEARLRCSPMKGHSHVYWYRQLPEEGLKFMVYLQKENIIDESGMPKERFSAEFPKEGPSILRIQQVVRGDSAAYFCASSPSGTGWKTEAFFGQGTRLTVV.

This chain links TRBV5-1 with TRBJ2-3; 8 bases align to TRBD2. CDR3 length: 17 amino acids. V gave up 3 bases and J gave up 6 bases; unmatched junction bases: 15. CDR1 and CDR2 (germline): SGHRS, YFSETQ. The CDR3 bases are TGCGCCAGCAGCTCAGGGGTGGCTAGCGGGTTTATGGATACGCAGTATTTT. It translates to CASSSGVASGFMDTQYF.

The chain employs TRBV6-2 or TRBV6-3 and TRBJ1-2; D not certain. The CDR3 runs 13 residues. Germline-derived CDR1 and CDR2 are MNHEY and SVGEGT. The ends were cut back, 6 bases at V and 8 bases at J, with 16 bases in the middle. Here the CDR3 reads CASSSLSGNGYTF. DNA for the CDR3: TGTGCCAGCAGCTCCTTAAGCGGGAACGGCTACACCTTC.

This chain links TRBV27 with TRBJ1-1; D possibly corresponds to TRBD1 (6 bases). Germline CDR1 and CDR2: MNHEY and SMNVEV (reference sequence). V shed 6 bases and J shed 5 bases, with 16 bases lying between them. This CDR3 has 14 residues. In nucleotides, the CDR3 is TGTGCCAGCAGGTTAAGTGGGGGCGCAACTGAAGCTTTCTTT. This codes for CASRLSGGATEAFF.

The V gene is TRBV10-1, the J gene TRBJ2-3; possible D gene TRBD2, 6 bases. Trimming left V 5 bases short and J 2 bases short, with 20 bases between. Germline CDR1 reads WNHNN; CDR2 reads SYGVQD (reference sequence). This CDR3 comprises 17 residues. The CDR3 spells CASSHRRADQHTDTQYF. The CDR3 nucleotides read TGCGCCAGCAGTCACCGGAGGGCCGACCAACACACAGATACGCAGTATTTT.

V and J are TRBV28 and TRBJ2-7, with D perhaps matching TRBD1 (6 bases). The CDR3 covers 14 residues. The ends were cut back, 10 bases at V and 3 bases at J, with 19 bases in the middle. CDR1 is MDHEN and CDR2 is SYDVKM in the germline V gene. Here the CDR3 reads CAICRGQTIYEQYF. The CDR3 DNA sequence: TGTGCCATTTGCCGAGGACAGACTATCTACGAGCAGTACTTC.

This chain links TRBV10-1 with TRBJ2-1, with 12 bases that match TRBD2. J gave up 7 bases and V 4 bases, and 11 bases lay outside the gene matches. The CDR3 consists of 17 residues. CDR1 WNHNN and CDR2 SYGVQD come from the germline V gene (reference sequence). CDR3 in DNA: TGCGCCAGCAGTGGACTAGCGGGGGACCCCTTCGGAAATGAGCAGTTCTTC. The encoded protein is CASSGLAGDPFGNEQFF.

The chain employs TRBV15 and TRBJ2-7; 8 nucleotides match TRBD1. Germline CDR1 is LNHNV and CDR2 is YYDKDF (reference sequence). The junction had 6 bases not matched to a gene; V was cut back by 1 base and J by 4 bases. The CDR3 is 15 amino acids. The CDR3 region is CATSRATTGEYEQYF. DNA for the CDR3: TGTGCCACCAGCAGAGCGACGACAGGGGAATACGAGCAGTACTTC.

This clone was observed a few times. The V gene is TRBV10-1, the J gene TRBJ2-7, with 7 positions matching TRBD2. J was trimmed by 5 bases and V by 4 bases; bases with no gene match: 5. The CDR3 has 13 amino acids. Germline values: CDR1 WNHNN, CDR2 SYGVQD (reference sequence). CDR3: CASSAGGSHEQYF. The CDR3 DNA is TGCGCCAGCAGTGCAGGCGGGAGCCACGAGCAGTACTTC.

The CDR3 region has the DNA TGTGCCAGCAGCGGGGCGGGGGTCGGCTACACCTTC. Amino acids: CASSGAGVGYTF. The chain has TRBV5-6 and TRBJ1-2; D is perhaps TRBD1 (5 bases). Germline values: CDR1 SGHDT, CDR2 YYEEEE. This CDR3 region has 12 residues. V dropped 4 bases and J dropped 8 bases, with 12 bases sitting between them.

This clone showed up just once. This chain connects TRBV21-1 to TRBJ2-7; the table's D call TRBD2 went unverified against the DNA. TRBV21-1 is tagged as a pseudogene. The CDR3 is made up of 17 amino acids. CDR3 amino acids: CASSKVPAGPLTYEQYF. CDR3 nucleotides: TGTGCCAGCAGCAAAGTACCGGCGGGACCCTTAACCTACGAGCAGTACTTC.

The genes are TRBV6-5 and TRBJ1-2; D not resolved. Trimming cost V 2 bases and J 4 bases, with 8 bases left between them. The germline V gene has CDR1 MNHEY and CDR2 SVGAGI. CDR3 length: 13 amino acids. DNA of the CDR3: TGTGCCAGCAGTTACACCCCCGGCTATGGCTACACCTTC. This sequence encodes CASSYTPGYGYTF.

This chain links TRBV5-6 with TRBJ1-5; TRBD1 agrees at 8 bases. The CDR3 is made up of 18 amino acids. Looked up from germline, CDR1 is SGHDT and CDR2 is YYEEEE. Germline trimming cut 0 bases from V and 0 bases from J; bases unmatched to any gene: 8. The CDR3 sequence is CASSLAGQDVYSNQPQHF. DNA of the CDR3: TGTGCCAGCAGCTTGGCGGGACAGGACGTTTATAGCAATCAGCCCCAGCATTTT.

V usage is TRBV5-1 and J usage is TRBJ2-7; the match to TRBD1 covers 7 bases. This CDR3 spans 16 amino acids. Looked up from germline, CDR1 is SGHRS and CDR2 is YFSETQ. V was clipped by 0 bases and J by 0 bases; unmatched bases: 6. The DNA for the CDR3 is TGCGCCAGCAGCTTGGAAGGGACAGACGACTCCTACGAGCAGTACTTC. This translates into CASSLEGTDDSYEQYF.